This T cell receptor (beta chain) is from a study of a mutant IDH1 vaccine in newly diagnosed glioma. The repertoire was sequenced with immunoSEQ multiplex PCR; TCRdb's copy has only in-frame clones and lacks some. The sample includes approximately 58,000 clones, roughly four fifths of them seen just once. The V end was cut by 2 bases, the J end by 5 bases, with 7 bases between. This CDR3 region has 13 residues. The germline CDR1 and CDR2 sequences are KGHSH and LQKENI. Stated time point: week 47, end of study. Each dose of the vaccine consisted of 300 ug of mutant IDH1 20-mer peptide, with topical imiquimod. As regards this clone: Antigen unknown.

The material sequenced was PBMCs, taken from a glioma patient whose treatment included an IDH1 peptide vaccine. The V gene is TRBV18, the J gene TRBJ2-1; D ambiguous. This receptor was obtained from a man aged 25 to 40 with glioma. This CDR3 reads CASSPYSDNEQFF. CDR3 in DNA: TGTGCCAGCTCACCATATTCGGACAATGAGCAGTTCTTC. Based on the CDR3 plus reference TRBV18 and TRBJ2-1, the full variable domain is NAGVMQNPRHLVRRRGQEARLRCSPMKGHSHVYWYRQLPEEGLKFMVYLQKENIIDESGMPKERFSAEFPKEGPSILRIQQVVRGDSAAYFCASSPYSDNEQFFGPGTRLTVL.